This T cell receptor (beta chain) stems from a study of cytomegalovirus exposure and HLA in healthy donors. The CDR3 length is 11 residues. V gave up 7 bases and J gave up 1 base, with 7 bases separating them. CDR1 is SQVTM, CDR2 ANQGSEA, per germline. A multiplex PCR was run with 60 Vbeta primers and 13 Jbeta primers. Using immunoSEQ multiplex PCR, the repertoire was profiled, and TCRdb retains in-frame clones only, with some absent. Here the sample spans 90,000 to 130,000 clones, roughly 73% being singletons. This clone was found a few times. The specimen sequenced was PBMCs. This TCR was sampled from a woman between 25 and 40 years old in good health and CMV-seronegative. This chain links TRBV29-1 with TRBJ1-1; D is undetermined. DNA for the CDR3: TGCAGCGCCGGGGAGAACACTGAAGCTTTCTTT. Protein sequence: CSAGENTEAFF. Based on the CDR3 plus reference TRBV29-1 and TRBJ1-1, the full variable domain is SAVISQKPSRDICQRGTSLTIQCQVDSQVTMMFWYRQQPGQSLTLIATANQGSEATYESGFVIDKFPISRPNLTFSTLTVSNMSPEDSSIYLCSAGENTEAFFGQGTRLTVV.